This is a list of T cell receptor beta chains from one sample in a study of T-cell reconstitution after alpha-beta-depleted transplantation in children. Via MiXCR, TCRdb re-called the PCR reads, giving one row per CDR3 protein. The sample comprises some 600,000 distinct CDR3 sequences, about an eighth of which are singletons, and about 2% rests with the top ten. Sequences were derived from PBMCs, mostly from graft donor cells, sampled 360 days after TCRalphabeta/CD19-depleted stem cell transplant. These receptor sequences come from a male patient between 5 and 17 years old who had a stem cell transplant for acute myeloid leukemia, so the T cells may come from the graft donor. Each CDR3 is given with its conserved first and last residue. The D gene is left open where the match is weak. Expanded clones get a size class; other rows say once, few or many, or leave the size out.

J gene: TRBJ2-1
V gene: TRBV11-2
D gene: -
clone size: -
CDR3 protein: CASSLVRGVDKSSYNEQFF
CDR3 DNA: TGTGCCAGCAGCTTAGTGAGAGGAGTTGATAAAAGCTCCTACAATGAGCAGTTCTTC

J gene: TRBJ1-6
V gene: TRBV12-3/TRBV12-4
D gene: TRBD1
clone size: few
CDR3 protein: CASRLTGSASPLHF
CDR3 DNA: TGTGCCAGCAGATTGACAGGGTCGGCTTCACCCCTCCACTTT

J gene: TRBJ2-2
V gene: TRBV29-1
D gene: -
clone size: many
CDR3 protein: CSVDPGNTGELFF
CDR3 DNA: TGCAGCGTTGACCCGGGGAACACCGGGGAGCTGTTTTTT

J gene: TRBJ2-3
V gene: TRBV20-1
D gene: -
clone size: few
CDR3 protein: CSGGVTDTQYF
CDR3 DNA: TGCAGTGGGGGAGTAACAGATACGCAGTATTTT

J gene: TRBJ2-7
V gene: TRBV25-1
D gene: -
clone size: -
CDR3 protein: CASSQQHSYEQYF
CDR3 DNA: TGTGCCAGCAGTCAACAGCACTCCTACGAGCAGTACTTC

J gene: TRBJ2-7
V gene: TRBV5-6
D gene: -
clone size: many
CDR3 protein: CASRPTEGLSYEQYF
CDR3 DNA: TGTGCCAGCAGGCCTACCGAAGGTCTGTCCTACGAGCAGTACTTC

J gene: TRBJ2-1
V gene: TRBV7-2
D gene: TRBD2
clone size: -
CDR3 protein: CASSFPLAGAYWEQFF
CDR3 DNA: TGTGCCAGCAGCTTCCCTCTAGCGGGGGCCTACTGGGAGCAGTTCTTC

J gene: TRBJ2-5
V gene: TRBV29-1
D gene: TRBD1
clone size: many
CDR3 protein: CSAGQGLRETQYF
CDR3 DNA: TGCAGCGCCGGACAGGGACTCCGGGAGACCCAGTACTTC

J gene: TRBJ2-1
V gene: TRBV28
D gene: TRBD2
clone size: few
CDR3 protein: CASSSLPSGRFHNEQFF
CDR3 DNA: TGTGCCAGCAGTTCCCTTCCTAGCGGGAGGTTCCACAATGAGCAGTTCTTC

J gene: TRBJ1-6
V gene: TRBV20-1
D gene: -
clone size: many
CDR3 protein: CSARDWGNSPLHF
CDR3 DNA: TGCAGTGCTAGAGACTGGGGAAATTCACCCCTCCACTTT

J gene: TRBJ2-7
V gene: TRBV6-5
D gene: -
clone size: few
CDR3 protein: CASSYGTLYEQYF
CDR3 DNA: TGTGCCAGCAGTTATGGGACCCTCTACGAGCAGTACTTC

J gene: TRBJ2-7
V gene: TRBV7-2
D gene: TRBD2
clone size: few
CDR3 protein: CASSLSGRISSYEQYF
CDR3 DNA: TGTGCCAGCAGTCTTAGCGGGAGGATATCATCCTACGAGCAGTACTTC

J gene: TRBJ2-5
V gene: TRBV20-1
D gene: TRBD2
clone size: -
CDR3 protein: CSALGRAFETQYF
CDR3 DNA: TGCAGTGCTCTAGGGAGGGCCTTTGAGACCCAGTACTTC

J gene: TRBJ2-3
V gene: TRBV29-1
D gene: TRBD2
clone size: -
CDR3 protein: CSVEGVAGGVDTQYF
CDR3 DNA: TGCAGCGTTGAGGGGGTAGCGGGGGGGGTGGATACGCAGTATTTT

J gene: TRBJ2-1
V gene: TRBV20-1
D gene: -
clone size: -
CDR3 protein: CSAGRSGYNEQFF
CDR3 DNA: TGCAGTGCTGGGAGGTCCGGGTACAATGAGCAGTTCTTC

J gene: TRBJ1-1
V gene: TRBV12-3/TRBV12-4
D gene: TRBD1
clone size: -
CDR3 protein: CASTRAGGNTEAFF
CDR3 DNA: TGTGCCAGCACTCGCGCAGGGGGGAACACTGAAGCTTTCTTT

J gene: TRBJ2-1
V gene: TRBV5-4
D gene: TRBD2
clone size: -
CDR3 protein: CASSYLPRPGLVNEQFF
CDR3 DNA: TGTGCCAGCAGCTACCTTCCACGACCGGGACTAGTAAATGAGCAGTTCTTC

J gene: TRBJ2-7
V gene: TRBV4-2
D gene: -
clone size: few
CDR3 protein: CASNSGVSYEQYF
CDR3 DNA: TGTGCCAGCAACTCAGGGGTCTCCTACGAGCAGTACTTC

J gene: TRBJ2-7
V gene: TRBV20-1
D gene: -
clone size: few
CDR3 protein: CSALKWGDEQYF
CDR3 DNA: TGCAGTGCCCTGAAGTGGGGTGACGAGCAGTACTTC

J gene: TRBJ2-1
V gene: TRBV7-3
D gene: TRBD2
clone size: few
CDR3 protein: CASRKGAGGSYNEQFF
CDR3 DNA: TGTGCCAGCAGAAAAGGGGCGGGAGGCTCCTACAATGAGCAGTTCTTC

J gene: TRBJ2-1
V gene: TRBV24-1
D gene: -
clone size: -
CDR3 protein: CATSDRQGRAYNEQFF
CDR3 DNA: TGTGCCACCAGTGATCGACAGGGGAGGGCCTACAATGAGCAGTTCTTC

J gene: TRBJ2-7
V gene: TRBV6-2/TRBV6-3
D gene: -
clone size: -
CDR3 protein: CASSHRDSSYEQYF
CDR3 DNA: TGTGCCAGCAGCCACAGAGACAGCTCCTACGAGCAGTACTTC

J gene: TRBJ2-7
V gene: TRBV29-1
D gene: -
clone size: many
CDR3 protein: CSVEPPDRNEQYF
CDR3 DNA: TGCAGCGTTGAACCGCCTGACAGAAACGAGCAGTACTTC

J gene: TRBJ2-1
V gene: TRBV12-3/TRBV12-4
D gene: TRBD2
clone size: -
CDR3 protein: CASSLIPASGTRGQFF
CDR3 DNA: TGTGCCAGCAGTTTAATTCCGGCTAGCGGGACCCGGGGGCAGTTCTTC

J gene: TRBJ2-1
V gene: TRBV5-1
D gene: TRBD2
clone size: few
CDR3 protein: CASSLSAGGNEQFF
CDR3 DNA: TGCGCCAGCAGCTTGTCAGCGGGAGGCAATGAGCAGTTCTTC

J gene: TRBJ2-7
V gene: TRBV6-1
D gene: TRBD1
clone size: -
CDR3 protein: CASSQSGQGKPPSYEQYF
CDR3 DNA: TGTGCCAGCAGCCAATCGGGACAGGGAAAACCTCCTTCCTACGAGCAGTACTTC

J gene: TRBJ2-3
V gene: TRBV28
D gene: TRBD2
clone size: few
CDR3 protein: CASSLGLAGRTSTDTQYF
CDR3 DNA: TGTGCCAGCAGTTTAGGGCTAGCGGGAAGAACTAGCACAGATACGCAGTATTTT

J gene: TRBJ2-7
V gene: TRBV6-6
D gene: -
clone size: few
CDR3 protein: CASKSGAPYEQYF
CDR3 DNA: TGTGCCAGTAAATCAGGGGCCCCCTACGAGCAGTACTTC

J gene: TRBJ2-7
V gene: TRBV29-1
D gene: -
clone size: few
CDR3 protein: CSVAPGGGVYEQYF
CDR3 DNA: TGCAGCGTTGCTCCCGGGGGCGGAGTTTACGAGCAGTACTTC

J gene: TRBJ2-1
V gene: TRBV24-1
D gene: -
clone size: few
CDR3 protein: CATSSNRADFPNEQFF
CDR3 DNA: TGTGCCACCAGTTCGAACCGGGCGGACTTTCCAAATGAGCAGTTCTTC

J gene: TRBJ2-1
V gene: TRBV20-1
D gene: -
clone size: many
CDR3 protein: CSAPMRQYNEQFF
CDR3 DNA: TGCAGTGCTCCCATGAGACAGTACAATGAGCAGTTCTTC

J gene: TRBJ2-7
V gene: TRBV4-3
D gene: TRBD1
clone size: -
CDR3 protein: CASSQEGTGPYEQYF
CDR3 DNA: TGCGCCAGCAGCCAAGAAGGGACAGGACCCTACGAGCAGTACTTC

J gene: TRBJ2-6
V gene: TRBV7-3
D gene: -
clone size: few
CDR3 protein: CASSDTGTFSSGANVLTF
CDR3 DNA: TGTGCCAGCAGCGACACCGGGACATTCAGCTCTGGGGCCAACGTCCTGACTTTC

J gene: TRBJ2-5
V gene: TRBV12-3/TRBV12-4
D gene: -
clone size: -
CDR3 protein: CASRRGAEETQYF
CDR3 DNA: TGTGCCAGCAGGCGCGGAGCGGAGGAGACCCAGTACTTC

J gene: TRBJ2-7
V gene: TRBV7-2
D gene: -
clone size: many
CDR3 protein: CASRLLGVGYEQYF
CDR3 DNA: TGTGCCAGCAGGTTATTGGGGGTAGGCTACGAGCAGTACTTC

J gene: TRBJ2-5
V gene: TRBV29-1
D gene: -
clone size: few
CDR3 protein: CSGLEVLGYETQYF
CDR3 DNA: TGCAGCGGCCTCGAGGTCCTGGGGTATGAGACCCAGTACTTC

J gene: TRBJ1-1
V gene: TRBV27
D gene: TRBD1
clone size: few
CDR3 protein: CATGQGLGTEAFF
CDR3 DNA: TGTGCCACCGGACAGGGCCTGGGCACTGAAGCTTTCTTT

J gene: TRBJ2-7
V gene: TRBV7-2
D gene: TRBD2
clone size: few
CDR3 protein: CASSSRLATPRGEQYF
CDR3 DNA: TGTGCCAGCAGCTCCCGACTAGCGACACCTAGGGGGGAGCAGTACTTC

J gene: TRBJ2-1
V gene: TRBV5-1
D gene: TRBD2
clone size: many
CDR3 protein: CASSLGLAIYNEQFF
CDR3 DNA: TGCGCCAGCAGCTTGGGACTAGCTATATACAATGAGCAGTTCTTC

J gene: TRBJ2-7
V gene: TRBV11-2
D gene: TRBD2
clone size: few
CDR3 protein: CASSLESWGGSGYEQYF
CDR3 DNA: TGTGCCAGCAGCTTAGAGTCGTGGGGGGGTAGCGGCTACGAGCAGTACTTC

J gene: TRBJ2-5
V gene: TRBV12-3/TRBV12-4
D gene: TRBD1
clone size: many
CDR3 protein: CASSLSQGEKTQYF
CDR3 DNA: TGTGCCAGCAGTTTGAGTCAGGGGGAGAAGACCCAGTACTTC

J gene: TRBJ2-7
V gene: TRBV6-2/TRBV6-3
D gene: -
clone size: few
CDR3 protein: CASSYGSPSGEQYF
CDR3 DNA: TGTGCCAGCAGTTACGGATCCCCGTCCGGGGAGCAGTACTTC

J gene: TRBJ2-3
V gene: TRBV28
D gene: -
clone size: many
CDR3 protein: CASSTRRSTDTQYF
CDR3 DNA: TGTGCCAGCAGTACCCGGAGGAGCACAGATACGCAGTATTTT

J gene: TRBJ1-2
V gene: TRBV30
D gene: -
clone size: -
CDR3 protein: CAWTETPYGYTF
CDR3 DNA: TGTGCCTGGACCGAAACTCCCTATGGCTACACCTTC

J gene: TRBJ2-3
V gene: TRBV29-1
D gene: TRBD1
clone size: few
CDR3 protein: CSVEGDRRQYF
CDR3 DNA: TGCAGCGTTGAGGGGGACAGGAGGCAGTATTTT

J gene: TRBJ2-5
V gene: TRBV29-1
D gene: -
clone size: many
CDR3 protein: CSVVGALETQYF
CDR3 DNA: TGCAGCGTTGTGGGGGCGCTCGAGACCCAGTACTTC

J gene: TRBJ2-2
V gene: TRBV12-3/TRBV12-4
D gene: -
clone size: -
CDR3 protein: CASRYYPGLRGPNTGELFF
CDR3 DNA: TGTGCCAGCAGATATTACCCGGGCCTCCGGGGGCCGAACACCGGGGAGCTGTTTTTT

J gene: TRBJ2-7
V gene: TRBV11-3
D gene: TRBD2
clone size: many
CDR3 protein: CASSRGLAGGVYEQYF
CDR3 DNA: TGTGCCAGCAGCCGGGGACTAGCGGGAGGAGTCTACGAGCAGTACTTC

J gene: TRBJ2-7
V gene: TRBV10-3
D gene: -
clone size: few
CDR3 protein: CAISDSGEQYF
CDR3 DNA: TGTGCCATCAGTGACTCCGGGGAGCAGTACTTC

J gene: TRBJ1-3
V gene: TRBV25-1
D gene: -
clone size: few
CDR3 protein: CASTALSGNTIYF
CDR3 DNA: TGTGCCAGCACCGCCCTATCTGGAAACACCATATATTTT

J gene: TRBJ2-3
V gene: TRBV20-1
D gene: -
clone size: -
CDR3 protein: CSAARFGSSTSTDTQYF
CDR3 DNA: TGCAGTGCTGCCCGGTTCGGCAGCTCAACTAGCACAGATACGCAGTATTTT

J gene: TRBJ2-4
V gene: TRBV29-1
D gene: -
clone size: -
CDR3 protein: CSVKRTLAKNIQYF
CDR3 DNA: TGCAGCGTTAAACGGACGTTAGCCAAAAACATTCAGTACTTC

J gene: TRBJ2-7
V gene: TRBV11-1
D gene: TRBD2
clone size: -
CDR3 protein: CASSAGLAGGRPTYEQYF
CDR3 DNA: TGTGCCAGCAGCGCGGGACTAGCGGGAGGGCGCCCCACCTACGAGCAGTACTTC

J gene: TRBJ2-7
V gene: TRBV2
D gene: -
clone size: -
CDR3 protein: CASSVEGAGGHEQYF
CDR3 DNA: TGTGCCAGCAGTGTGGAGGGGGCGGGTGGTCACGAGCAGTACTTC

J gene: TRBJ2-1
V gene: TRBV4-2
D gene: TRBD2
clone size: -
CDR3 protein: CASSQDFGSGKLSKVF
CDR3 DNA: TGTGCCAGCAGCCAAGATTTTGGTAGCGGGAAACTGAGCAAGGTCTTC

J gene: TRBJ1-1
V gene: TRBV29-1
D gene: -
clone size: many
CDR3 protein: CSGESPTEAFF
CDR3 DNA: TGCAGCGGGGAGTCCCCGACTGAAGCTTTCTTT

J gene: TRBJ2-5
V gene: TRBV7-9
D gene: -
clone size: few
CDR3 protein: CASSFRLEYWGTQYF
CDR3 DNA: TGTGCCAGCAGCTTCCGACTCGAATATTGGGGGACCCAGTACTTC

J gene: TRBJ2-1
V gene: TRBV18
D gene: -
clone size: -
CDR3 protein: CASSLYSGRLYYNEQFF
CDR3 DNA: TGTGCCAGCTCACTTTACTCGGGACGCCTATATTACAATGAGCAGTTCTTC

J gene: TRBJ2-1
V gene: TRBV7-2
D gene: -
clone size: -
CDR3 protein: CASSLEPSPYNEQFF
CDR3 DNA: TGTGCCAGCAGCCTCGAACCTTCCCCCTACAATGAGCAGTTCTTC